This section outlines one T cell receptor beta chain sequence together with its context. Its antigen remains unknown. Germline V gene sequence: CDR1 SGHRS, CDR2 YFSETQ. The CDR3 length is 16 residues. Trimming cost V 6 bases and J 4 bases; bases outside gene matches: 11. The PCR had 60 Vbeta and 13 Jbeta primers. The table came from immunoSEQ multiplex PCR; TCRdb's copy has only in-frame clones and leaves some out. The table records roughly 110,000 clones, under 80% of them present only once. The data were taken from a study of cytomegalovirus exposure and HLA in healthy donors. Study conclusions and caveats: Reportedly, TCR beta sequences accurately predicted HLA-A and HLA-B alleles in most subjects. There were reportedly fewer N-insertions in an Asian-associated ancestry cluster than the roughly 670-donor mean, in a later analysis. As was reported, the classifier diagnosed cytomegalovirus status with high specificity and sensitivity.

This receptor was taken from a man between 60 and 75 years old in good health and CMV-seronegative. The sequenced sample was PBMCs. The chain joins TRBV5-1 to TRBJ2-2, with 8 bases fitting TRBD2. Here the CDR3 DNA reads TGCGCCAGCAACCCGGCGGGGGGCCGGGGCACCGGGGAGCTGTTTTTT. It translates to CASNPAGGRGTGELFF.